Each of the 15 T cell receptor beta chains below was sequenced from the same sample in a study of CXCR3-negative and CXCR3-positive naive CD8 T cells (dated by TCRdb to the late 2010s). Sequencer: NextSeq 550. The Human TCR Profiling Kit (MiLaboratory) was used to prepare UMI-labeled 5' RACE TRB cDNA libraries. Each CDR3 protein sequence appears as one entry after TCRdb reprocessed the reads, and no DNA is included. The sample table gives tens of thousands of distinct CDR3 sequences. Over 12% of the sample goes to the ten largest clones. Sequencing was done on a sample of memory CD8+ T cells from blood. The sample's cell subset or site label, decoded: conventional CD8+ memory T cells (TMEM), sorted as controls. These receptors all come from a human donor in good health. Some clones in this sample may be carry-over from other donors' samples.

The chain recombines TRBV28 with TRBJ2-5; TCRdb names TRBD1, which stays unverified in the absence of DNA. Germline V gene data show CDR1 as MDHEN and CDR2 as SYDVKM. The CDR3 covers 15 residues. The CDR3 reads CASSPRTGGSETQYF.

CDR3 amino acids: CASSRASLTRANYGYTF. The rearrangement uses TRBV4-3 and TRBJ1-2; TCRdb's D gene call, TRBD1, goes unchecked for lack of DNA. Germline V gene lookup returns CDR1 LGHNA and CDR2 YSLEER. The CDR3 contains 17 residues.

The V call is TRBV29-1, the J call TRBJ1-1. The length of the CDR3 is 13 residues. The germline V gene encodes CDR1 SQVTM and CDR2 ANQGSEA. This CDR3 reads CSVVPRGYTEAFF.

This chain connects TRBV28 to TRBJ2-5; TCRdb outputs TRBD1, but without DNA this stays unchecked. The germline V gene has CDR1 MDHEN and CDR2 SYDVKM. There are 15 residues in the CDR3. The CDR3: CASSFPGGYQETQYF. Full variable domain (outside the CDR3, taken from reference TRBV28 and TRBJ2-5): DVKVTQSSRYLVKRTGEKVFLECVQDMDHENMFWYRQDPGLGLRLIYFSYDVKMKEKGDIPEGYSVSREKKERFSLILESASTNQTSMYLCASSFPGGYQETQYFGPGTRLLVL.

This sequence joins TRBV6-2 or TRBV6-3 and TRBJ2-7; without DNA, the TCRdb call of TRBD1 cannot be checked. The CDR3 runs to 17 residues. Looked up from germline, CDR1 is MNHEY and CDR2 is SVGEGT. The CDR3 region is CASSYGDPSGASYEQYF.

V gene TRBV6-5 combines with J gene TRBJ2-7; without DNA, the TCRdb call of TRBD1 cannot be checked. From germline, CDR1 is MNHEY and CDR2 SVGAGI. The CDR3 loop spans 14 amino acids. The CDR3 here is CASTEGGRSDEQYF.

The rearrangement joins TRBV6-4 to TRBJ2-1; there is no DNA to check the TCRdb D call of TRBD2. The CDR3 spans 15 residues. The germline V gene encodes CDR1 MRHNA and CDR2 SNTAGT. CDR3 sequence: CASSDGLAGGQEQFF.

This rearrangement joins TRBV9 to TRBJ1-1. Per germline, CDR1 SGDLS and CDR2 YYNGEE. CDR3 size: 13 residues. CDR3 region: CASSDLGNTEAFF.

The chain has TRBV28 and TRBJ1-1. Germline lookup yields CDR1 MDHEN and CDR2 SYDVKM. The CDR3 sequence is 12 residues long. The CDR3 sequence: CASSLGSTEAFF.

V gene TRBV11-3 combines with J gene TRBJ2-1; TCRdb lists TRBD1, though no DNA is available to test this call. The germline V gene has CDR1 SGHNT and CDR2 YENEEA. The length of the CDR3 is 16 residues. CDR3 loop: CASSLDLGRSYNEQFF.

The chain is built from TRBV7-6 and TRBJ1-5. Germline-derived CDR1 and CDR2 are SGHVS and FNYEAQ. This CDR3 is built from 12 residues. The CDR3 protein is CASSPIGQPQHF.

The chain employs TRBV7-2 and TRBJ2-2. This CDR3 is 19 amino acids long. Per germline, CDR1 SGHTA and CDR2 FQGNSA. CDR3 residues: CASSSTLRTPRYWTGELFF.

V usage is TRBV7-2 and J usage is TRBJ2-7; the D call of TRBD1 rests on TCRdb alone, since no DNA is present to check it. CDR3 size: 16 residues. Germline V CDR1 and CDR2: SGHTA, FQGNSA. The CDR3 loop reads CASSPPATGQLHEQYF.

The chain recombines TRBV25-1 with TRBJ2-5; the D call of TRBD1 rests on TCRdb alone, since no DNA is present to check it. The CDR3 has 14 residues. The V gene's germline CDR1 is MGHDK and CDR2 SYGVNS. CDR3 amino acids: CASSRAVGGETQYF. Looking up the rest from reference TRBV25-1 and TRBJ2-5 gives the full variable domain: EADIYQTPRYLVIGTGKKITLECSQTMGHDKMYWYQQDPGMELHLIHYSYGVNSTEKGDLSSESTVSRIRTEHFPLTLESARPSHTSQYLCASSRAVGGETQYFGPGTRLLVL.

The chain carries TRBV5-1 and TRBJ1-6; with no DNA, the TCRdb D assignment of TRBD1 cannot be verified. The CDR3 runs 15 residues. Germline V lookup: CDR1 SGHRS, CDR2 YFSETQ. CDR3 residues: CASSLEETGFQPLHF.